This section outlines one TCR beta chain sequence together with its context. What it binds is unknown. The CDR3 has 12 residues. The germline V gene has CDR1 GTSNPN and CDR2 SVGIG (reference sequence). J was trimmed by 2 bases and V by 4 bases; bases with no gene match: 0. TCRdb reprocessed the reads via MiXCR and lists one record per CDR3 protein. The sample lists fewer than 550,000 distinct CDR3 sequences, about 26% occurring once. The data were obtained in a study of T cell repertoires in cytomegalovirus infection. Study-wide background: Public TCR beta signatures indicated both CMV infection and matching HLA type.

Findings of the study overall: There were carriers of CMV plus the relevant HLA, and cumulative public TCR beta family frequency identified them. HLA-C-restricted CMV clonotypes gave the most frequent clonotype in two of eight donors.

The chain employs TRBV30 and TRBJ2-7, with 9 bases matching TRBD2. The TCR comes from a human donor in good health (CMV status not recorded). Some clones in this sample may be carry-over from other donors' samples. Sample: PBMCs. The DNA for the CDR3 is TGTGCCTGGACTAGCGGGACCTACGAGCAGTACTTC. This encodes CAWTSGTYEQYF.